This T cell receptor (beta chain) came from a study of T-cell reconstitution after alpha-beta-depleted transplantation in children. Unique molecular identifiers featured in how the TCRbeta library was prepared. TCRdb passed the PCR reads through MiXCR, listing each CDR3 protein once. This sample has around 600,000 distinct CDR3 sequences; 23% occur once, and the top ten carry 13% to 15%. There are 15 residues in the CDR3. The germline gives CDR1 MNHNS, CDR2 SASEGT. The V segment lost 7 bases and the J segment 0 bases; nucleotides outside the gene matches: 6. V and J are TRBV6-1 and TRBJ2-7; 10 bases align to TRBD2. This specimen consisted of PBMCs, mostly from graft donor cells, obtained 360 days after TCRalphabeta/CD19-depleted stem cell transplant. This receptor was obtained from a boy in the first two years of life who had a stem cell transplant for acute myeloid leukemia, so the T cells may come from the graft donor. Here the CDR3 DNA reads TGTGCCAGCACCATAGCGGGGGGTAGCTCCTACGAGCAGTACTTC. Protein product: CASTIAGGSSYEQYF.